This T cell receptor beta chain was identified in a study of cytomegalovirus exposure and HLA in healthy donors. As regards this clone: Its antigen is as yet unknown.

Study outcomes and limitations: Presence/absence results assume similar sequencing depth per donor, which may not hold.

The primer mix had 60 Vbeta and 13 Jbeta primers. Method: immunoSEQ multiplex PCR; TCRdb's copy keeps in-frame clones and lacks some. Among under 110,000 clones listed, over 70% were seen once. V trimming: 6 bases; J trimming: 6 bases; junction bases outside the gene matches: 4. This CDR3 region has 16 residues. CDR1 WNHNN and CDR2 SYGVQD come from the germline V gene (reference sequence). The sequencing sample was made of PBMCs. The sequence came from a female donor in good health and CMV-seronegative. The chain uses TRBV10-1 and TRBJ2-2; the match to TRBD2 covers 16 bases. CDR3 DNA sequence: TGCGCCAGCAGCCGGGGGACTAGCGGGAGGGCCGGGGAGCTGTTTTTT. As protein: CASSRGTSGRAGELFF.